This T cell receptor beta chain is from a study of T-cell reconstitution after alpha-beta-depleted transplantation in children. Study observations and caveats: Alpha-beta T cells present about two months after transplant were reported to originate from several hundred expanded graft clones. The high TCRbeta diversity at day 60 in some patients came from surviving recipient T cells and thymic progenitors. Once a year had passed after transplant, T-cell counts and diversity came mostly from newly produced T cells.

The authors prepared the TCRbeta library with unique molecular identifiers. A single record per CDR3 protein comes from TCRdb applying MiXCR to the PCR reads. The repertoire holds 32,000 or so distinct CDR3 sequences, with 6% to 8.5% as singletons. This clonotype was seen many times. Its antigen remains unknown. CDR1 and CDR2 (germline): MNHEY, SVGEGT. V lost 2 bases to trimming and J lost 4 bases, with 9 bases between them. CDR3 length: 14 residues. The chain has TRBV6-2 or TRBV6-3 and TRBJ2-1, with D possibly called TRBD1 or TRBD2 (5 bases each). This TCR was recovered from a child younger than two who had a stem cell transplant for acute myeloid leukemia, so the T cells may come from the graft donor. The source material was peripheral blood, sampled 60 days after TCRalphabeta/CD19-depleted stem cell transplant. CDR3 coding DNA: TGTGCCAGCAGTTACGGGGGATGGTACAATGAGCAGTTCTTC. This sequence encodes CASSYGGWYNEQFF.